The clone carrying this T cell receptor (beta chain) was observed at least ten times. The data stem from a study of Graves' ophthalmopathy and Graves' hyperthyroidism. The CDR3 has 13 residues. CDR1 is LGHNA and CDR2 is YNFKEQ in the germline V gene. V lost 1 base, J lost 3 bases, and 7 bases lay in between. Amplified TCR beta CDR3 regions were obtained using RNA transcripts as template. RT-PCR with HTBI primers came first, then second-round multiplex PCR. One entry per CDR3 protein, called by TCRdb with MiXCR from the multiplex PCR reads. The sample lists around 520,000 distinct CDR3 sequences, 35% to 45% occurring once.

This clonotype was sampled from an adult man with Graves' hyperthyroidism. V usage is TRBV4-2 and J usage is TRBJ2-7; no clear D. Sequencing input: peripheral blood or thyroid tissue (not recorded which). Here the CDR3 reads CASSQGTDYEQYF. CDR3 nucleotides: TGTGCCAGCAGCCAAGGGACCGACTACGAGCAGTACTTC.